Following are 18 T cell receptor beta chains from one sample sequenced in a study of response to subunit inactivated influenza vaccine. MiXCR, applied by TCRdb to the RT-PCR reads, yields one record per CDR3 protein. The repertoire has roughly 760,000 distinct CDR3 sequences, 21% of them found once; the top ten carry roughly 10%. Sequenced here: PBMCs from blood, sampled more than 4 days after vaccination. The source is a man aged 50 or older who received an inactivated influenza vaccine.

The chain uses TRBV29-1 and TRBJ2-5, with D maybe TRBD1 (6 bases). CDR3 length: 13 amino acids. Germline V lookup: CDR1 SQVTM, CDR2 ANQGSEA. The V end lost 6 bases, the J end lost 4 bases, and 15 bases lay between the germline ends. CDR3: CSVRATGRETQYF. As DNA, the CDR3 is TGCAGCGTGCGGGCTACAGGGCGAGAGACCCAGTACTTC.

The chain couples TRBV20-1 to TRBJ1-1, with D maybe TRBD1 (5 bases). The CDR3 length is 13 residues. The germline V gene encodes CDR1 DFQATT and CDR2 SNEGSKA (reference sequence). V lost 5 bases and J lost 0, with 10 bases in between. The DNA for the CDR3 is TGCAGTGCTTGGTCAGGGCTGAACACTGAAGCTTTCTTT. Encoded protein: CSAWSGLNTEAFF.

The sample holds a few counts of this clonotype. The CDR3 DNA reads as TGTGCCAGCAGCGAGGACAGGGGCCGATCTTTAGAGACCCAGTACTTC. Protein: CASSEDRGRSLETQYF. This chain joins TRBV7-6 and TRBJ2-5; 9 bases fit TRBD1. The length of the CDR3 is 16 residues. CDR1 and CDR2 (germline): SGHVS, FNYEAQ. The V segment lost 5 bases and the J segment 4 bases; nucleotides outside the gene matches: 11.

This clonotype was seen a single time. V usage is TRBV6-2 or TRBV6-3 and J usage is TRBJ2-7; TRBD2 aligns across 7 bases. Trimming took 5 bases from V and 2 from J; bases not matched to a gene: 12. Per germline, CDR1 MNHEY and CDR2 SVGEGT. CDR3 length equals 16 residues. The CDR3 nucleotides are TGTGCCAGCAGTCACTGGGGTTCTAGCGGAGCCTACGAGCAGTACTTC. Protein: CASSHWGSSGAYEQYF.

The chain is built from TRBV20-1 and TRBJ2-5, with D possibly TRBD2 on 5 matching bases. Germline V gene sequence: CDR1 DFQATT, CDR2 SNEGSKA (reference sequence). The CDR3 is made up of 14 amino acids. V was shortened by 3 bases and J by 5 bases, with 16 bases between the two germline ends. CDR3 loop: CSARSGSGGETQYF. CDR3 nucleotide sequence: TGCAGTGCTAGGTCCGGAAGCGGTGGGGAGACCCAGTACTTC.

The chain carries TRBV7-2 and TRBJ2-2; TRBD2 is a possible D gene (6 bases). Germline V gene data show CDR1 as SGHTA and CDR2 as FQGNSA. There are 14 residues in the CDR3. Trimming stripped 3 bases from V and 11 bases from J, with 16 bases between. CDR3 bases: TGTGCCAGCAGCTTGGGTGGGGGGAACCTCGAGCTGTTTTTT. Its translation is CASSLGGGNLELFF.

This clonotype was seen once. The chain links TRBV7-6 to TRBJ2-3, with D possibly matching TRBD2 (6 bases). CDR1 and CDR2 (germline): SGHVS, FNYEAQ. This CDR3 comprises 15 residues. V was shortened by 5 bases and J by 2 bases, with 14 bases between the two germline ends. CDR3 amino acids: CASSPEQDYTDTQYF. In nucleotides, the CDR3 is TGTGCCAGCAGCCCCGAACAGGACTACACAGATACGCAGTATTTT. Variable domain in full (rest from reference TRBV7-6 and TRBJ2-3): GAGVSQSPRYKVTKRGQDVALRCDPISGHVSLYWYRQALGQGPEFLTYFNYEAQQDKSGLPNDRFSAERPEGSISTLTIQRTEQRDSAMYRCASSPEQDYTDTQYFGPGTRLTVL.

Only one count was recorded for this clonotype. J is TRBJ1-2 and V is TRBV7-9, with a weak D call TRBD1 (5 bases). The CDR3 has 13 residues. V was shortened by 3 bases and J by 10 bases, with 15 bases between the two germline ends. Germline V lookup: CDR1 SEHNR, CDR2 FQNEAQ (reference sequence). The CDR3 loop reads CASSFRDEEAYTF. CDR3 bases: TGTGCCAGCAGCTTCCGGGACGAAGAAGCCTACACCTTC.

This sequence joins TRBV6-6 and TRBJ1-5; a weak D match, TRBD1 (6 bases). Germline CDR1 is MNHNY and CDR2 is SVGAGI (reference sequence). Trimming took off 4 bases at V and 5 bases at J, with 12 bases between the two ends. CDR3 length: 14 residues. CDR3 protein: CASSSNSGDQPQHF. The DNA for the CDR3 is TGTGCCAGCAGTTCGAACTCAGGGGATCAGCCCCAGCATTTT.

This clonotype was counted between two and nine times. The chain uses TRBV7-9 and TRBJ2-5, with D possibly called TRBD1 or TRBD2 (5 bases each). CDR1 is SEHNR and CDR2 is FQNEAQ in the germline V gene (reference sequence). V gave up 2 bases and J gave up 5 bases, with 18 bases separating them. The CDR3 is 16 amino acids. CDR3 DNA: TGTGCCAGCAGCTTATGGGGACCCGTTGGTTTGGAGACCCAGTACTTC. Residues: CASSLWGPVGLETQYF. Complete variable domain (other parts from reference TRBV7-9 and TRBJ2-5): DTGVSQNPRHKITKRGQNVTFRCDPISEHNRLYWYRQTLGQGPEFLTYFQNEAQLEKSRLLSDRFSAERPKGSFSTLEIQRTEQGDSAMYLCASSLWGPVGLETQYFGPGTRLLVL.

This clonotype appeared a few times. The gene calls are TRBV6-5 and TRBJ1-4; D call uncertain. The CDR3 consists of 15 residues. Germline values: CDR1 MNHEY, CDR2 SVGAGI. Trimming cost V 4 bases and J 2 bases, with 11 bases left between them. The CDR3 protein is CASSSDGVTNEKLFF. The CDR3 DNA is TGTGCCAGCAGTTCCGACGGGGTGACTAATGAAAAACTGTTTTTT.

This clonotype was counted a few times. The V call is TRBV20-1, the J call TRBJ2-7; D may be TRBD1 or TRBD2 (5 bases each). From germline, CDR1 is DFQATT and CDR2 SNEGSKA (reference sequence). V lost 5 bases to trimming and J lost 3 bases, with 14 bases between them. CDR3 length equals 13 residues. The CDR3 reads CSAGGSLDYEQYF. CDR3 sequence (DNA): TGCAGTGCTGGGGGTAGTCTTGACTACGAGCAGTACTTC.

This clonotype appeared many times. The CDR3 spells CASTLAGERDGELFF. CDR3 bases: TGCGCCAGCACCTTAGCGGGAGAACGGGACGGGGAGCTGTTTTTT. This chain links TRBV5-1 with TRBJ2-2; 9 positions match TRBD2. CDR3 length equals 15 residues. The V segment lost 6 bases and the J segment 7 bases; nucleotides outside the gene matches: 10. Germline values: CDR1 SGHRS, CDR2 YFSETQ.

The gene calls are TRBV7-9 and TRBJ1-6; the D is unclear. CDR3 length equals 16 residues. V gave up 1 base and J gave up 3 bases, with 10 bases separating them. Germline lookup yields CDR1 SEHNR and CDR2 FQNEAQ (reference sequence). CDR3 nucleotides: TGTGCCAGCAGCTTAGGCACTGGACTCTATAATTCACCCCTCCACTTT. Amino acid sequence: CASSLGTGLYNSPLHF.

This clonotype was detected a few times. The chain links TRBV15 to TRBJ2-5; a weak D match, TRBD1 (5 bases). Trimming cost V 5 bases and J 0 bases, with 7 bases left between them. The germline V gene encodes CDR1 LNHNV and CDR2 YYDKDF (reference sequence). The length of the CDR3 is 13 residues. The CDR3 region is CATSGAYQETQYF. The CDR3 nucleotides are TGTGCCACCAGCGGGGCGTACCAAGAGACCCAGTACTTC.

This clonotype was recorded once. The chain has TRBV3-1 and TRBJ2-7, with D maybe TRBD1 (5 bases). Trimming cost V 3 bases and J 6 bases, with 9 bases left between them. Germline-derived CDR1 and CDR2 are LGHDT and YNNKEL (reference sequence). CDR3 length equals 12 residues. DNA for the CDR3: TGTGCCAGCAGCCACAGGGTTTCCGAGCAGTACTTC. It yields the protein CASSHRVSEQYF.

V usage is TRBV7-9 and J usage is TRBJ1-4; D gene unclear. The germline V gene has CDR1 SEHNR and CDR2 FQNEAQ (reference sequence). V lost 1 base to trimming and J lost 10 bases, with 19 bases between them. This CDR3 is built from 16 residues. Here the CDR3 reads CASSLGSAGEGVKLFF. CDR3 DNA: TGTGCCAGCAGCTTAGGATCGGCCGGCGAGGGTGTAAAACTGTTTTTT.

CDR3 sequence: CATSRDLPGLAVYNEQFF. DNA of the CDR3: TGTGCCACCAGCAGAGACCTCCCGGGACTAGCCGTTTACAATGAGCAGTTCTTC. The chain recombines TRBV15 with TRBJ2-1, with 9 bases that match TRBD2. Germline V gives CDR1 LNHNV, CDR2 YYDKDF (reference sequence). CDR3 length: 18 amino acids. The V and J ends lost 0 bases and 4 bases, in that order; junction bases with no gene match: 10.